This T cell receptor beta chain emerged from a study of human T cells and chemical hapten exposure. Stated time point: pre-sensitization, week 0. Noted treatment: therapeutic diphenylcyclopropenone sensitization with weekly scalp DPC. Findings and limits, study-wide: Given that the donors had alopecia, their immune response may differ from that seen in healthy people. DPC sensitization left the count of TCRs above 1 in 1000 unchanged.

The table lists this clonotype with many counts. The antigen remains undetermined. MiXCR, applied by TCRdb to the RACE reads, yields one record per CDR3 protein. The profile shows more than 70,000 distinct CDR3 sequences, 8.5% to 9% of them singletons. The input for sequencing was whole blood, taken in connection with sensitization to the hapten diphenylcyclopropenone (DPC). This TCR was recovered from a man between 40 and 49 years old with alopecia areata. Some clones in this sample may be carry-over from other donors' samples.

The CDR3 DNA reads TGTGCCAGCAGCAAAGAGCATGACAGGTTGAGCCCCTCTGGAAACACCATATATTTT. Its protein is CASSKEHDRLSPSGNTIYF. This chain connects TRBV21-1 to TRBJ1-3; TRBD1 is taken as the D call from the table, unchecked against the DNA. TRBV21-1 is annotated as a pseudogene. The CDR3 has 19 amino acids.